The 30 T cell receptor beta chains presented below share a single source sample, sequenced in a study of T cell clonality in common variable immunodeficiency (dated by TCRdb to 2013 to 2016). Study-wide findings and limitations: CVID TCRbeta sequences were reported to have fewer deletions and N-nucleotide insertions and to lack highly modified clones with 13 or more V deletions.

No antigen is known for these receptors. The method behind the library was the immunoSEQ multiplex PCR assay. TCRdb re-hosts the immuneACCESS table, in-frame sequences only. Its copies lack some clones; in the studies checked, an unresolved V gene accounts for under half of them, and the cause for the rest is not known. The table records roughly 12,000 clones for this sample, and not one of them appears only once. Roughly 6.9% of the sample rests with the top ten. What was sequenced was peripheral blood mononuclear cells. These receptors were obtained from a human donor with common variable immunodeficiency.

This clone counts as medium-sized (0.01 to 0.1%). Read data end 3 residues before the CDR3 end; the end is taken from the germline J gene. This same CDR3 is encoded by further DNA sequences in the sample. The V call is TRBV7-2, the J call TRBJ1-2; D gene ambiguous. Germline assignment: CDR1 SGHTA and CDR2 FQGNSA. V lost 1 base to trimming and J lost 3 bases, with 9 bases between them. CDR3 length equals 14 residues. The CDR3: CASSLGAGYYGYTF. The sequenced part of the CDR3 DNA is TGTGCCAGCAGCTTAGGAGCGGGGTACTATGGC.

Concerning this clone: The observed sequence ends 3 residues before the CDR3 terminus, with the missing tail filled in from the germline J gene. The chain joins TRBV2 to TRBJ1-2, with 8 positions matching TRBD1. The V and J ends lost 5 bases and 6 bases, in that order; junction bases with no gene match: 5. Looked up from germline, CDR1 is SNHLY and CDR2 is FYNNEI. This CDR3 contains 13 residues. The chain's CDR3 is CASSYDRGHGYTF. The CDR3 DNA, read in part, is TGTGCCAGCAGTTATGACAGGGGCCATGGC.

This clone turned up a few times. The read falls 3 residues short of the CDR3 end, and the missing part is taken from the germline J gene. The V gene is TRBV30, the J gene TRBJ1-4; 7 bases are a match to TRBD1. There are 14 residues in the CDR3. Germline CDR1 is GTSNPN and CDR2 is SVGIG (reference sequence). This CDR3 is CAWSVSGRQGELFF. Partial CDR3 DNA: TGTGCCTGGAGTGTATCTGGCAGGCAGGGGGAA.

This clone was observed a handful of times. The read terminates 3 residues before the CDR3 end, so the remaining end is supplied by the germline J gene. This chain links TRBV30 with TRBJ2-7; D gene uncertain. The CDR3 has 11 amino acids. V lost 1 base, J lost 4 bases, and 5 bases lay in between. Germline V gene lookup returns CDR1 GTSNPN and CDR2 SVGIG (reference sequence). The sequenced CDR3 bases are TGTGCCTGGAGTGCTCTTTACGAG. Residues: CAWSALYE. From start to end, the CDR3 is CAWSALYEQYF.

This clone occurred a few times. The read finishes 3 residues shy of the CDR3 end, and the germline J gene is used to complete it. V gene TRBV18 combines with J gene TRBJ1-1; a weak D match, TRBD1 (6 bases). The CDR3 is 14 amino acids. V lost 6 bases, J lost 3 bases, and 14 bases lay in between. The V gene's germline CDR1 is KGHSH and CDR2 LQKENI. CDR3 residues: CASSLKGGDTEAFF. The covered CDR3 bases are TGTGCCAGCTCCCTGAAGGGGGGGGACACTGAA.

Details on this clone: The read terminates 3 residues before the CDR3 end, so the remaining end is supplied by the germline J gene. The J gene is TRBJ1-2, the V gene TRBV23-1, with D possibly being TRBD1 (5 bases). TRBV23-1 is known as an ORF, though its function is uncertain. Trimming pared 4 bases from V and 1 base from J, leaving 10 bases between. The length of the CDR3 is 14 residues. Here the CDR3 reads CASSPTEYNYGYTF. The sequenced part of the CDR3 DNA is TGCGCCAGCAGTCCGACAGAATATAACTATGGC.

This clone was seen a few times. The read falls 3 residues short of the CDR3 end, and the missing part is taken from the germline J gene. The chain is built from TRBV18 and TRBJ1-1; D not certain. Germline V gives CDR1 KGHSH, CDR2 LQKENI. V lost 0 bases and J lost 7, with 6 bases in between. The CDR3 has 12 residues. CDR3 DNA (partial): TGTGCCAGCTCACCACCGGGCTATGAA. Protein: CASSPPGYE. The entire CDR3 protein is CASSPPGYEAFF.

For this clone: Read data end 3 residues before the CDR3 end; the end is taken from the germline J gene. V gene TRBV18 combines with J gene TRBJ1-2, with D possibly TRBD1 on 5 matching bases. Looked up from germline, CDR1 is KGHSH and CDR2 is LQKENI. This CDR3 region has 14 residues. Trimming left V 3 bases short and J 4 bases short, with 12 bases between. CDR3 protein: CASSPGQGGYGYTF. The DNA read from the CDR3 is TGTGCCAGCTCACCGGGCCAGGGCGGCTATGGC.

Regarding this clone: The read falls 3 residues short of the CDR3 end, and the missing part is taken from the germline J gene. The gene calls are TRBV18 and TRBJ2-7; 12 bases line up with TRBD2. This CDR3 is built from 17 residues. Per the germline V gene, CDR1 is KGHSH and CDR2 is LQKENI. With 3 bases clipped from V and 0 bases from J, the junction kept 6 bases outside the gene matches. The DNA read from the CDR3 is TGTGCCAGCTCACCGTTCACTAGCGGGGGGAGCTCCTACGAG. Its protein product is CASSPFTSGGSSYE. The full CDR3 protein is CASSPFTSGGSSYEQYF. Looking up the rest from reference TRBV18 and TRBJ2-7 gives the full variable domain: NAGVMQNPRHLVRRRGQEARLRCSPMKGHSHVYWYRQLPEEGLKFMVYLQKENIIDESGMPKERFSAEFPKEGPSILRIQQVVRGDSAAYFCASSPFTSGGSSYEQYFGPGTRLTVT.

The DNA read from the CDR3 is TGTGCCAGCAGCCTAGGCGTGCAGGGCCCAGATACG. Amino acid sequence: CASSLGVQGPDT. From start to end, the CDR3 is CASSLGVQGPDTQYF. This rearrangement joins TRBV11-3 to TRBJ2-3; perhaps TRBD1 as D (5 bases). The read stops 3 residues short of the end of the CDR3; the missing end is completed from the germline J gene. The CDR3 sequence is 15 residues long. Trimming removed 5 bases from V and 4 bases from J, with 16 bases in between. In germline, CDR1 is SGHNT, CDR2 YENEEA.

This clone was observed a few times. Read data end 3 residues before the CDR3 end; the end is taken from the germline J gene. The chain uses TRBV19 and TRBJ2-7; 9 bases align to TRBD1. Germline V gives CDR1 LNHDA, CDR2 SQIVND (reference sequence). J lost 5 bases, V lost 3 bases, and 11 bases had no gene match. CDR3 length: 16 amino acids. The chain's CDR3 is CASSIFSGTGINEQYF. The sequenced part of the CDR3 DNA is TGTGCCAGTAGTATCTTCTCCGGGACAGGGATTAACGAG.

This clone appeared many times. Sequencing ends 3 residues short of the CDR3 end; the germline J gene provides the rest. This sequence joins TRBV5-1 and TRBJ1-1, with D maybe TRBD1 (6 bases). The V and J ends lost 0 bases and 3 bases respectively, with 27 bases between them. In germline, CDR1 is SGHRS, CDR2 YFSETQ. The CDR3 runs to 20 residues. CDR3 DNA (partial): TGCGCCAGCAGCTTGGGGGGGTGGCAGGGGTCAACCTTGGGGTACACTGAA. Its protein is CASSLGGWQGSTLGYTE. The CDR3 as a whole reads CASSLGGWQGSTLGYTEAFF.

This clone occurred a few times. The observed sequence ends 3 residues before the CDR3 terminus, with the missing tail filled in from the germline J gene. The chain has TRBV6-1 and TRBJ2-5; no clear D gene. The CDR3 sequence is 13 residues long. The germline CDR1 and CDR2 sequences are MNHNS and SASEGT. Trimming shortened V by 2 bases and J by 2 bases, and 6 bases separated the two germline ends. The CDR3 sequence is CASSEQLQETQYF. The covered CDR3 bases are TGTGCCAGCAGTGAACAGTTACAAGAGACC.

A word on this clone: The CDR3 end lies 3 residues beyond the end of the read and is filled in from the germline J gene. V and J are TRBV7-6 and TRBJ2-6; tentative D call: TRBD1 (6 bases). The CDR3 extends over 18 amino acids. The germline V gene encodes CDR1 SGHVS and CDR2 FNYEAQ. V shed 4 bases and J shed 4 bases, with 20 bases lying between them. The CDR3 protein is CASSSPTGPLAGANVLTF. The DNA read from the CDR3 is TGTGCCAGCAGCTCTCCGACAGGACCCCTGGCCGGGGCCAACGTC.

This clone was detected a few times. This CDR3 reads CSATHQGATRYEQYF. The DNA read from the CDR3 is TGCAGTGCTACCCATCAGGGGGCAACCAGATACGAG. The chain is built from TRBV20-1 and TRBJ2-7, with TRBD1 identical over 8 bases. The read ends 3 residues early relative to the CDR3; the germline J gene fills the gap. V was clipped by 4 bases and J by 4 bases; unmatched bases: 12. Germline CDR1 reads DFQATT; CDR2 reads SNEGSKA (reference sequence). CDR3 length: 15 residues.

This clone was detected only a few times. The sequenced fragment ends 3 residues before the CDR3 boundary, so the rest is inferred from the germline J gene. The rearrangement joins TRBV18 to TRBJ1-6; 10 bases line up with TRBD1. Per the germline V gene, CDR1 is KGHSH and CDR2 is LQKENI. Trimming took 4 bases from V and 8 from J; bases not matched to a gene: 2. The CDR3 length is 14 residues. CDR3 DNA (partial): TGTGCCAGCTCACTCGGGACAGGGGATTCACCC. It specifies CASSLGTGDSP. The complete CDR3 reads CASSLGTGDSPLHF.

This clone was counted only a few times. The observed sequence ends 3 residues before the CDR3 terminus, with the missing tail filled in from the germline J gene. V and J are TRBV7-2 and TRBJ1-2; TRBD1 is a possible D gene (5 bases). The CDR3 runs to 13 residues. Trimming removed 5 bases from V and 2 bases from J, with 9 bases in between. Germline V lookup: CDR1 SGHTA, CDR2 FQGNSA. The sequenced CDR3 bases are TGTGCCAGCAGCCCGGACAAGAACTATGGC. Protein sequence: CASSPDKNYG. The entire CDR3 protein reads CASSPDKNYGYTF.

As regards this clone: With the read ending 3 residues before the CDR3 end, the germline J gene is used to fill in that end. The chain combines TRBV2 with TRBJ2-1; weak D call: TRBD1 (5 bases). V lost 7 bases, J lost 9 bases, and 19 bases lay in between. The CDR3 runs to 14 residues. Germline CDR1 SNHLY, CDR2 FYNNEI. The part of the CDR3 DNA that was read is TGTGCCAGCAAGGGGCAGGCCGGGTCGGTTGAG. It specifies CASKGQAGSVE. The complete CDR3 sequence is CASKGQAGSVEQFF.

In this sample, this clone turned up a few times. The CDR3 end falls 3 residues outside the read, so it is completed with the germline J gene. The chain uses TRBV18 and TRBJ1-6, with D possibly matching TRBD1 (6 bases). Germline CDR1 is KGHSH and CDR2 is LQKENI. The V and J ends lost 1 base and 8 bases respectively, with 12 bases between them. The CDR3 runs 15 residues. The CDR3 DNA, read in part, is TGTGCCAGCTCACCACGGACAGCTTCCGATTCACCC. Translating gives CASSPRTASDSP. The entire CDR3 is CASSPRTASDSPLHF.

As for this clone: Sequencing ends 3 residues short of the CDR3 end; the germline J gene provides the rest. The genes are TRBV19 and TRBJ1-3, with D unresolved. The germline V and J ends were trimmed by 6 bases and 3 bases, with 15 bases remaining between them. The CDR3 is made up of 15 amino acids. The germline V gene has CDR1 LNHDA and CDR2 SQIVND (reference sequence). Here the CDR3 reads CASSKQRADGNTIYF. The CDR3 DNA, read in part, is TGTGCCAGTAGCAAACAGCGGGCGGATGGAAACACC.

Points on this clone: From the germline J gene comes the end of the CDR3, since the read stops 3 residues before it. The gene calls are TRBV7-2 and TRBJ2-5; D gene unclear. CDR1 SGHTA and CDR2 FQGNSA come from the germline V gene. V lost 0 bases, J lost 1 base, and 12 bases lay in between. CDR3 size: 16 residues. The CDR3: CASSLAQPGFQETQYF. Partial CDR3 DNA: TGTGCCAGCAGCTTAGCCCAACCAGGATTCCAAGAGACC.

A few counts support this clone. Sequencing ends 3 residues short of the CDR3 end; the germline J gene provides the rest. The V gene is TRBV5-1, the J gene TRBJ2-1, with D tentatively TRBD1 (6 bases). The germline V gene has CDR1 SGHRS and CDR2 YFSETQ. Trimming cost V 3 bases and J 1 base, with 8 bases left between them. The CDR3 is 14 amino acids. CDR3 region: CASSSQGSYNEQFF. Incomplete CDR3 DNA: TGCGCCAGCAGCTCACAGGGATCCTACAATGAG.

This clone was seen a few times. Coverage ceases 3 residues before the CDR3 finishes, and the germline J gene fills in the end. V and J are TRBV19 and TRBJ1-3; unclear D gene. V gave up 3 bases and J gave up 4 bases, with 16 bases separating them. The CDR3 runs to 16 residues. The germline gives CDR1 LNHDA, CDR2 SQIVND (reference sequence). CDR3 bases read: TGTGCCAGTAGTATCGGAGGGTGGACTTCGGGAAACACC. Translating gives CASSIGGWTSGNT. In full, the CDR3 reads CASSIGGWTSGNTIYF.

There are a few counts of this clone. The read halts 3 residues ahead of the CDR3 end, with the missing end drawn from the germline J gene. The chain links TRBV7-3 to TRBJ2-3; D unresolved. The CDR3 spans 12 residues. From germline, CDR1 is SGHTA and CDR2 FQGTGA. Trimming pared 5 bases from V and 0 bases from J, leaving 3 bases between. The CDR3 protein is CASSPSTDTQYF. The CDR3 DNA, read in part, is TGTGCCAGCAGCCCAAGCACAGATACG.

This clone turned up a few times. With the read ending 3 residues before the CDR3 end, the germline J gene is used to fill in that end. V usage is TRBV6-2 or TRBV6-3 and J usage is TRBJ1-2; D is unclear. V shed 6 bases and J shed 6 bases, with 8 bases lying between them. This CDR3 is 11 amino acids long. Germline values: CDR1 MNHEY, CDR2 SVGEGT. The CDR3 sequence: CASSRKDGYTF. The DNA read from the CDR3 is TGTGCCAGCAGCCGAAAGGATGGC.

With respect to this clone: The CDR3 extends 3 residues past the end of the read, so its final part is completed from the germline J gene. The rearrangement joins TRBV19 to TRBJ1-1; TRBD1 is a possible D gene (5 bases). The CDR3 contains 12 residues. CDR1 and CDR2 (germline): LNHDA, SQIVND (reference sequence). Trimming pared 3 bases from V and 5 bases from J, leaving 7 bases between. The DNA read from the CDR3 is TGTGCCAGTAGTATCCACAGGACTGAA. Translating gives CASSIHRTE. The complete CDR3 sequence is CASSIHRTEAFF.

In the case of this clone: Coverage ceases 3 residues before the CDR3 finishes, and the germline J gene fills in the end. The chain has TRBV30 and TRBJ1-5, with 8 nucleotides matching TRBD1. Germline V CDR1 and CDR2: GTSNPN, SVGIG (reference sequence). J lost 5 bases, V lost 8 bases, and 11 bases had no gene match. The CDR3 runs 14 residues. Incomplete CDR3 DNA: TGTGCCAGCCAGCCAGGGGGCTCGGATCAGCCC. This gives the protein CASQPGGSDQP. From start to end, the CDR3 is CASQPGGSDQPQHF.

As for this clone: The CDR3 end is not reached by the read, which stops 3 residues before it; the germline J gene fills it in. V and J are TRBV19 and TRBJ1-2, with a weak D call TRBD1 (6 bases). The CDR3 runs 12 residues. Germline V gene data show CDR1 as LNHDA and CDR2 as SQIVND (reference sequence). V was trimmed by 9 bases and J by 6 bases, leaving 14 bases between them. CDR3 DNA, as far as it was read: TGTGCCAGGACCGGGACAAGGGATGGC. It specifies CARTGTRDG. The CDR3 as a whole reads CARTGTRDGYTF.

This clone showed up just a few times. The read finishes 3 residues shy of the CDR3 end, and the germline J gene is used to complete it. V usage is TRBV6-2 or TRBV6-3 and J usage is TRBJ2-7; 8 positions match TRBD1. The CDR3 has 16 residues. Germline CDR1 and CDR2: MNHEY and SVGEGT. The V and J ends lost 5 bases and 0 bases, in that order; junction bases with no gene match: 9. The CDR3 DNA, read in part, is TGTGCCAGCAGTCCACGCAGGGGGCTCGGCTCCTACGAG. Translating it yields CASSPRRGLGSYE. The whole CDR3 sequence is CASSPRRGLGSYEQYF.

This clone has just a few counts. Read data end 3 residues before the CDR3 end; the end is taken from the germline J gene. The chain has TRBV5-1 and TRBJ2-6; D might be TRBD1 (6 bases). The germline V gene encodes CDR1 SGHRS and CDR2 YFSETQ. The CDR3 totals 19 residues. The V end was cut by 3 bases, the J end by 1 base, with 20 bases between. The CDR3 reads CASSSTLSLRGSGANVLTF. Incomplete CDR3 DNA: TGCGCCAGCAGCTCAACTCTTAGCCTCAGGGGTTCTGGGGCCAACGTC.